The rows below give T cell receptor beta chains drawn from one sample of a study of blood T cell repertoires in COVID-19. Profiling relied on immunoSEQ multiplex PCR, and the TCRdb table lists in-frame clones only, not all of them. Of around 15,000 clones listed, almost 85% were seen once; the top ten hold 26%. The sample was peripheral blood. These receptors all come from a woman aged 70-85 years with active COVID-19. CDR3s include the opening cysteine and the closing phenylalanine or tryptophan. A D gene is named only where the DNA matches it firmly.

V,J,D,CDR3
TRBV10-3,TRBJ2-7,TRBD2,CAISSWGAGGPGEQYF
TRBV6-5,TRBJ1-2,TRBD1,CASKGQGARGYTF
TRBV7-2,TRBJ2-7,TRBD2,CASSLSTSGITYEQYF
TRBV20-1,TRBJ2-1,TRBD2,CSASSSGTSNEQFF
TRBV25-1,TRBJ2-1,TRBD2,CASSEITGTGTSPNEQFF
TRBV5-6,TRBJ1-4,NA,CASSSIQGGGEKLFF
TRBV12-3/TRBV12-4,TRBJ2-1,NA,CASSLTTGEQFF
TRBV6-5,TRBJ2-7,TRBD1,CASSLLPGQGYEQYF
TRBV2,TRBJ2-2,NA,CASSGFGGRTGELFF
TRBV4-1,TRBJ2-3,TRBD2,CASATSGRGPTDTQYF
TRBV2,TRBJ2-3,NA,CASSLAAGGTDTQYF
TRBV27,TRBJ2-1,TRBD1,CASSSGQGSHNEQFF
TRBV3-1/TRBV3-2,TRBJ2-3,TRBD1,CASSQGQGLTDTQYF
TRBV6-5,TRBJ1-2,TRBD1,CASSYSRGRQSYGYTF
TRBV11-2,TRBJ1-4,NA,CASTKNLRATNEKLFF
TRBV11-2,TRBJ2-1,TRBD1,CASSSRTGMGYNEQFF
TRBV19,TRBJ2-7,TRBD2,CASSIAGSDYEQYF
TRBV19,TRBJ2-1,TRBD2,CASSITLGGSYNEQFF
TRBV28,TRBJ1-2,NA,CASSFPDTVGGYTF
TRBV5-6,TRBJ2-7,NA,CASSPIGQGAYEQYF
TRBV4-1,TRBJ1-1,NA,CAARAGENTEAFF
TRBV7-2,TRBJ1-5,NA,CASSLGGDGNQPQHF
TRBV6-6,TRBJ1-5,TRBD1,CASSSTGDRQPQHF
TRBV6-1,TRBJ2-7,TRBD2,CASSVLSGGGSYEQYF
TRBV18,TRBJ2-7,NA,CASSPGHGYEQYF
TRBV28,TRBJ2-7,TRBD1,CASSSPRNRTGHYEQYF
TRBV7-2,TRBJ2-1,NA,CASSLDIPSDSYYNEQFF
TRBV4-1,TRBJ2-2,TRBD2,CASSSVMGLGYTGELFF
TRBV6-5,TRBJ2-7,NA,CASSLISYEQYF
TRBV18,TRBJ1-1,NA,CASSPPWGMNTEAFF
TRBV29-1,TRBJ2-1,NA,CSVVVGALVDEQFF
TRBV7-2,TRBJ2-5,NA,CASSISETQYF